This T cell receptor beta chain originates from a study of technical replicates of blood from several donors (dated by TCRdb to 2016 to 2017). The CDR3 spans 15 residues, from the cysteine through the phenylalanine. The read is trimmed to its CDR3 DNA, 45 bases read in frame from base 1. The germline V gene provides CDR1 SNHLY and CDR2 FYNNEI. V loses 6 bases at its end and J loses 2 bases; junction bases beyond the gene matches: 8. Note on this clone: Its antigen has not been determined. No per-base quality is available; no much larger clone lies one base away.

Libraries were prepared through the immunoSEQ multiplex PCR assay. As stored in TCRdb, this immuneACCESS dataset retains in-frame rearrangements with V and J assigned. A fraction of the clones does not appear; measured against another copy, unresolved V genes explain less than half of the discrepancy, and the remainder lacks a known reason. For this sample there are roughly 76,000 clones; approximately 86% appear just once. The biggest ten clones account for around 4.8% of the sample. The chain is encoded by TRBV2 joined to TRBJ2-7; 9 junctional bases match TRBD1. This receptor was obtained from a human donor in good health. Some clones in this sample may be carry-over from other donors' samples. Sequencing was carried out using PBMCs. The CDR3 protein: CASRPLGTGTYEQYF. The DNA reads TGTGCCAGCAGACCCTTAGGGACAGGGACCTACGAGCAGTACTTC.